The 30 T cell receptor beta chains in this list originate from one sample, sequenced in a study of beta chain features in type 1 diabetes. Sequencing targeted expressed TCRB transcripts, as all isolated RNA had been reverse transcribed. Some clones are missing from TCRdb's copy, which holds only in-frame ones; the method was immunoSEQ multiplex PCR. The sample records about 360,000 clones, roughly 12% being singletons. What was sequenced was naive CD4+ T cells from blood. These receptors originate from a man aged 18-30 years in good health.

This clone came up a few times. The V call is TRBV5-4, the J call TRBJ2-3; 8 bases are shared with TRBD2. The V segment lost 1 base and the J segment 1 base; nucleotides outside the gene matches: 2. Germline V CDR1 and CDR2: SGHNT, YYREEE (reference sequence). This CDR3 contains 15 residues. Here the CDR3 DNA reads TGTGCCAGCAGCTTGAATAGCGGGGGCACAGATACGCAGTATTTT. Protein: CASSLNSGGTDTQYF. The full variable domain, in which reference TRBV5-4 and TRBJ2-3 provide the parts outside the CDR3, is ETGVTQSPTHLIKTRGQQVTLRCSSQSGHNTVSWYQQALGQGPQFIFQYYREEENGRGNFPPRFSGLQFPNYSSELNVNALELDDSALYLCASSLNSGGTDTQYFGPGTRLTVL.

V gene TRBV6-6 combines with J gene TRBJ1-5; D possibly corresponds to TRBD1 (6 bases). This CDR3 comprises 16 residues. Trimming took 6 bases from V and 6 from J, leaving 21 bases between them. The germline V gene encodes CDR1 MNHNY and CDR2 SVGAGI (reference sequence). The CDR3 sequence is CASSSGRGALGQPQHF. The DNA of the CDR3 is TGTGCCAGCAGCTCAGGGCGGGGGGCCCTGGGTCAGCCCCAGCATTTT.

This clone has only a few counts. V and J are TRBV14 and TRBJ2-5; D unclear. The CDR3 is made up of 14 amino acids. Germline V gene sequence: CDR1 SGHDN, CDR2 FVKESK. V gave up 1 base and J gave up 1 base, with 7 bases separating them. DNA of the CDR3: TGTGCCAGCAGCCAAGCGGGTCGCCAAGAGACCCAGTACTTC. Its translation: CASSQAGRQETQYF.

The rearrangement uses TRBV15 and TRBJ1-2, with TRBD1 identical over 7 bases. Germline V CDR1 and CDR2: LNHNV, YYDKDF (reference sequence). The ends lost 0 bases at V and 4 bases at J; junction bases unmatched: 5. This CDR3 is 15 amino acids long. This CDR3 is CATSRETGASYGYTF. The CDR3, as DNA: TGTGCCACCAGCAGAGAAACAGGGGCCAGCTATGGCTACACCTTC. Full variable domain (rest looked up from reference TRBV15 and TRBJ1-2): DAMVIQNPRYQVTQFGKPVTLSCSQTLNHNVMYWYQQKSSQAPKLLFHYYDKDFNNEADTPDNFQSRRPNTSFCFLDIRSPGLGDTAMYLCATSRETGASYGYTFGSGTRLTVV.

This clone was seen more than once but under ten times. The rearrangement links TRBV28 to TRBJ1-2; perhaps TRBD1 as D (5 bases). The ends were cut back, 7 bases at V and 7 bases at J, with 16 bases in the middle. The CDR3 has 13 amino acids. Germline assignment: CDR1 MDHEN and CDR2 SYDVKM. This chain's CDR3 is CASTDPRGLGYTF. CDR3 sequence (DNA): TGTGCCAGCACCGACCCCCGGGGACTTGGCTACACCTTC.

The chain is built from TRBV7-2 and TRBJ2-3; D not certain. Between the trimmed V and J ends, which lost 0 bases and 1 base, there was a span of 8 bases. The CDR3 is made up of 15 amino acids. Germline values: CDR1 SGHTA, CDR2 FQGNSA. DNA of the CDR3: TGTGCCAGCAGCTTAGCTTCTCCCGGCACAGATACGCAGTATTTT. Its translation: CASSLASPGTDTQYF.

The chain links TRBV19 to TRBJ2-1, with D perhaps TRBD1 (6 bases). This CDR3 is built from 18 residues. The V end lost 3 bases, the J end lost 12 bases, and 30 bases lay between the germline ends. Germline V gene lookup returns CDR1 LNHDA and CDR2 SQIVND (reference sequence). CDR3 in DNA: TGTGCCAGTAGTATTCCGGGCTGGGACGGACAGACCTCCTACGGGCAGTTCTTC. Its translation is CASSIPGWDGQTSYGQFF.

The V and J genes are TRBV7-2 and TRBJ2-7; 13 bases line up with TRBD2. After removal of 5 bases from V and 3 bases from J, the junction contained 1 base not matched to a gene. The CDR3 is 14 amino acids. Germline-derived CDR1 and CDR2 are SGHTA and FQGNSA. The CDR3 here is CASSRTSGGYEQYF. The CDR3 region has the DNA TGTGCCAGCAGCCGGACTAGCGGGGGCTACGAGCAGTACTTC.

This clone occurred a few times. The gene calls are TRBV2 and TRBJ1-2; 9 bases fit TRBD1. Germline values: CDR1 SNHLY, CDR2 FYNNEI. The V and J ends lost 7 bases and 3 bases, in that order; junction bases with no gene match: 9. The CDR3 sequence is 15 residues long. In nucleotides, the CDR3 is TGTGCCAGCACCGGACAGGGGATAAGTGACTATGGCTACACCTTC. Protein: CASTGQGISDYGYTF.

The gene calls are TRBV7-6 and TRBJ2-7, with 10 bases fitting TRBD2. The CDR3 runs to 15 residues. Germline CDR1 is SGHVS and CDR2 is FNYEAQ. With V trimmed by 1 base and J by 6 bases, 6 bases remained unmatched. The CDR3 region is CASSLELAGFAEQYF. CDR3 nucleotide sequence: TGTGCCAGCAGCTTAGAACTAGCGGGGTTCGCCGAGCAGTACTTC.

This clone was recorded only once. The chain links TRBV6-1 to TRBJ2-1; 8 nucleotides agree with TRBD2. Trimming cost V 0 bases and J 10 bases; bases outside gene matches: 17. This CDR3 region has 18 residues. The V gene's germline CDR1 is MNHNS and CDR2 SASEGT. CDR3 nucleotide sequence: TGTGCCAGCAGTGAAGCGCGGGGCGGGAGGCCCTCCCGATGGGAGCAGTTCTTC. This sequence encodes CASSEARGGRPSRWEQFF.

The DNA for the CDR3 is TGCAGCGCGGGACAGATACAAGAGACCCAGTACTTC. Translating it yields CSAGQIQETQYF. The V call is TRBV29-1, the J call TRBJ2-5; 7 bases line up with TRBD1. V dropped 7 bases and J dropped 2; count of bases not matched to a gene: 4. The CDR3 extends over 12 amino acids. The germline V gene has CDR1 SQVTM and CDR2 ANQGSEA.

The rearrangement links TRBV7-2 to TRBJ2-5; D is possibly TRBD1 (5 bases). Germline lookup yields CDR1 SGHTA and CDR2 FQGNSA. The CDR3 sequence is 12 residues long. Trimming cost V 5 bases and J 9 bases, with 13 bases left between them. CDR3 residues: CASSQTGAAQYF. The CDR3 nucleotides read TGTGCCAGCAGCCAAACAGGCGCCGCCCAGTACTTC.

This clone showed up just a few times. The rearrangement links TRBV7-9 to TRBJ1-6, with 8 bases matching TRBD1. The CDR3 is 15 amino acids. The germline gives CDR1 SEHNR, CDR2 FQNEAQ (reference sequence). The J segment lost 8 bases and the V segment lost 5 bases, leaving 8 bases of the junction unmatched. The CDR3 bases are TGTGCCAGCAGCCATATCGGACAGGGAGATTCACCCCTCCACTTT. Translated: CASSHIGQGDSPLHF.

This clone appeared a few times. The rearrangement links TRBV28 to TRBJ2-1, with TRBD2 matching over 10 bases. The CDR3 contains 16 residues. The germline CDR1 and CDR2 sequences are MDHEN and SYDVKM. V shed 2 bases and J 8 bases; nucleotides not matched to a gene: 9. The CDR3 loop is CASSLGSSGSWDEQFF. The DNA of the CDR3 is TGTGCCAGCAGTTTAGGCTCTAGCGGGAGTTGGGATGAGCAGTTCTTC.

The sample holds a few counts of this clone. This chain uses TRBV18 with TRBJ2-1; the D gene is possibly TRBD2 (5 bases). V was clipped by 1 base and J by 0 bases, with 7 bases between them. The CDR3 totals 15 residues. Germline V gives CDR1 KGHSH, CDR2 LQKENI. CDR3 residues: CASSPRESSYNEQFF. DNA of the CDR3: TGTGCCAGCTCACCACGGGAGAGCTCCTACAATGAGCAGTTCTTC.

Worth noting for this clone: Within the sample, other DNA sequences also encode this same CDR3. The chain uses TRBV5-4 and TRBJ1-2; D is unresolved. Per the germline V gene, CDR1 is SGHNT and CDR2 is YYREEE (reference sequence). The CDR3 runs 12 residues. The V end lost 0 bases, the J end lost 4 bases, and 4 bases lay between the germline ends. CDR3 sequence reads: CASSLDSYGYTF. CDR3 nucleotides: TGTGCCAGCAGCTTGGACAGCTATGGCTACACCTTC.

The CDR3, as DNA: TGTGCCAGCAGAGCCCTAGCGGGAGGACGAAATGAGCAGTTCTTC. Its translation is CASRALAGGRNEQFF. The chain carries TRBV2 and TRBJ2-1; 11 bases match TRBD2. Germline CDR1 reads SNHLY; CDR2 reads FYNNEI. This CDR3 comprises 15 residues. V was pared by 6 bases and J by 7 bases, with 8 bases of the junction left unmatched.

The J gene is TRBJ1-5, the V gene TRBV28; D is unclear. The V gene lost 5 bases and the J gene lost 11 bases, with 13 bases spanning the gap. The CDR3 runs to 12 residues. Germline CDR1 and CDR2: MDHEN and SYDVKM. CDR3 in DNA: TGTGCCAGCAGTCCCTCGGGAGGGTCCCAGCATTTT. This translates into CASSPSGGSQHF.

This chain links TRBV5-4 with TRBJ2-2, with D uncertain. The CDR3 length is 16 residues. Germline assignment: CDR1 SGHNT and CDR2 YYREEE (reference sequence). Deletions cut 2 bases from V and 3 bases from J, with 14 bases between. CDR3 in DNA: TGTGCCAGCAGCTTAGGCCCGGCGGTGGACACCGGGGAGCTGTTTTTT. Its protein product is CASSLGPAVDTGELFF. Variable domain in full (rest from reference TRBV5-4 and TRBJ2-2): ETGVTQSPTHLIKTRGQQVTLRCSSQSGHNTVSWYQQALGQGPQFIFQYYREEENGRGNFPPRFSGLQFPNYSSELNVNALELDDSALYLCASSLGPAVDTGELFFGEGSRLTVL.

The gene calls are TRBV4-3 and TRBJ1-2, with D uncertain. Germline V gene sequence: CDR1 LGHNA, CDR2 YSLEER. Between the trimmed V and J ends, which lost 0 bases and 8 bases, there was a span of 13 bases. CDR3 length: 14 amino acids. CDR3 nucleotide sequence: TGCGCCAGCAGCCAAGATATAGGACTGCCAGGCTACACCTTC. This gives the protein CASSQDIGLPGYTF.

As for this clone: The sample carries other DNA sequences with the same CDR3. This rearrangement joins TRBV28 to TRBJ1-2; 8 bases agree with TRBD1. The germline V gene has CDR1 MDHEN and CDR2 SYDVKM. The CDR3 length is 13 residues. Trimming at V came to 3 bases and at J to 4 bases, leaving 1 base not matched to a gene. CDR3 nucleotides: TGTGCCAGCAGTTTCGGACAGGGCTATGGCTACACCTTC. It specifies CASSFGQGYGYTF.

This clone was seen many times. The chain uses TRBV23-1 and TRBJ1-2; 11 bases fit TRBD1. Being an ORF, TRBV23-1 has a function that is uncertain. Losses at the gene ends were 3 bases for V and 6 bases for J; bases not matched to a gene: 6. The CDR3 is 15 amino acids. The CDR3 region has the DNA TGCGCCAGCAGTCAGAAAGGACAGGGGGCGGATGGCTACACCTTC. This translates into CASSQKGQGADGYTF.

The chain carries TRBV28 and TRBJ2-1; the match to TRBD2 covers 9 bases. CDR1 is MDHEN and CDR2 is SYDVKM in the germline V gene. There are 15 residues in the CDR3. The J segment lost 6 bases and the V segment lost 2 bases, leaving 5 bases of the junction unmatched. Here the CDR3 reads CASSLPLTSGNEQFF. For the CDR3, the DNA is TGTGCCAGCAGTTTACCTCTGACTAGCGGCAATGAGCAGTTCTTC.

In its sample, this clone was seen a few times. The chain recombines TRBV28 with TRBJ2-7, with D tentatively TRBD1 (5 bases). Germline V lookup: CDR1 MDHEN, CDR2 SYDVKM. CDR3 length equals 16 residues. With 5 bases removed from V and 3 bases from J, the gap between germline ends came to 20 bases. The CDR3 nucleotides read TGTGCCAGCAGTCCATGGGGTGGCAGGGTGCTCTACGAGCAGTACTTC. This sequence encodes CASSPWGGRVLYEQYF. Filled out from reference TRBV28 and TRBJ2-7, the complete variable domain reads DVKVTQSSRYLVKRTGEKVFLECVQDMDHENMFWYRQDPGLGLRLIYFSYDVKMKEKGDIPEGYSVSREKKERFSLILESASTNQTSMYLCASSPWGGRVLYEQYFGPGTRLTVT.

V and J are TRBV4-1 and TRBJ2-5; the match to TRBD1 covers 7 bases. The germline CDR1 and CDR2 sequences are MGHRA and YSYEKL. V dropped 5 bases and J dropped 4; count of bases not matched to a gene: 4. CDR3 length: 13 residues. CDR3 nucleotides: TGCGCCAGCAGCGCGACAGGGAGAGAGACCCAGTACTTC. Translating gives CASSATGRETQYF.

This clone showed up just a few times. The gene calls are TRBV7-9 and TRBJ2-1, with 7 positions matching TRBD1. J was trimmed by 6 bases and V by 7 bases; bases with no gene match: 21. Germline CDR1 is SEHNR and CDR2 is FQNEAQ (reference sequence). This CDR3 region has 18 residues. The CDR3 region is CASNHYLLDREPLNEQFF. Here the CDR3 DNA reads TGTGCCAGCAATCATTACCTGCTAGACAGGGAACCTCTCAATGAGCAGTTCTTC.

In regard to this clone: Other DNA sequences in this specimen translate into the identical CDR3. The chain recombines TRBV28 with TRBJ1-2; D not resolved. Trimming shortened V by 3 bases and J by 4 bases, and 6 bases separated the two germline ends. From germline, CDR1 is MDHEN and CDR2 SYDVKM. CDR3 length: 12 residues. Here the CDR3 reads CASSFSGYGYTF. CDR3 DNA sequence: TGTGCCAGCAGTTTCAGCGGCTATGGCTACACCTTC.

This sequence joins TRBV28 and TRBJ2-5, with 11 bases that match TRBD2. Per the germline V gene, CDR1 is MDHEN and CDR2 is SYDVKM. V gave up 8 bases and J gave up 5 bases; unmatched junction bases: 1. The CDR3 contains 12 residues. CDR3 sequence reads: CASSSGRETQYF. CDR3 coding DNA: TGTGCCAGCTCTAGCGGGAGGGAGACCCAGTACTTC.

The CDR3: CSVVLGQGNEQYF. The CDR3 DNA follows: TGCAGCGTTGTACTCGGACAGGGAAACGAGCAGTACTTC. The V and J genes are TRBV29-1 and TRBJ2-7; TRBD1 matches 8 bases. V gave up 4 bases and J gave up 5 bases; unmatched junction bases: 7. Germline-derived CDR1 and CDR2 are SQVTM and ANQGSEA. The CDR3 is made up of 13 amino acids.